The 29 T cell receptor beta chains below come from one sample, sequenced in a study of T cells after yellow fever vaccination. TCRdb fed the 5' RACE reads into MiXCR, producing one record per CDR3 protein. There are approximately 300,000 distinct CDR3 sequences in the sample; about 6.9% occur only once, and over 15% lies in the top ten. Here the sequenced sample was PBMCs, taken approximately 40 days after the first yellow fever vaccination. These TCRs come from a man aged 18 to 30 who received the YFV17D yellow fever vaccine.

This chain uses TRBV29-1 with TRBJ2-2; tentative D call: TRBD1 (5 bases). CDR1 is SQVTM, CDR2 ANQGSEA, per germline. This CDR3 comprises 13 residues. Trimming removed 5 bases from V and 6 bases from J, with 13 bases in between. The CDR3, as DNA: TGCAGCGTTAGCAGGGTGTTGGCCGGGGAGCTGTTTTTT. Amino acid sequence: CSVSRVLAGELFF.

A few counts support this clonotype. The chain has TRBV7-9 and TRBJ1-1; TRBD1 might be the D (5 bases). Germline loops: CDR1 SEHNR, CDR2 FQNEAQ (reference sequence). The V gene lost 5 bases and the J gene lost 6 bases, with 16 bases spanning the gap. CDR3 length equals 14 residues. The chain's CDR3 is CASSAPGGYSEAFF. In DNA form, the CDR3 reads TGTGCCAGCAGCGCCCCCGGGGGATACTCTGAAGCTTTCTTT.

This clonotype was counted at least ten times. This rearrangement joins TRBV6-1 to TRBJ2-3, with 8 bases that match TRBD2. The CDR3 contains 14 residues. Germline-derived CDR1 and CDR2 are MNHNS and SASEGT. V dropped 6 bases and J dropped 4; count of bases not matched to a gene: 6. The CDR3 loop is CASRSGGASDTQYF. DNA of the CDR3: TGTGCCAGCAGATCCGGGGGGGCATCAGATACGCAGTATTTT.

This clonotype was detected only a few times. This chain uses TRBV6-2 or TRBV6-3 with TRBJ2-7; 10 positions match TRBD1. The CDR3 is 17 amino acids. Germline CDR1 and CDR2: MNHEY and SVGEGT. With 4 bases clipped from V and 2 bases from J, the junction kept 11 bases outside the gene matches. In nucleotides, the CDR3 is TGTGCCAGCAGTTTACCGGGACAGGGGTTTGCGGCCTACGAGCAGTACTTC. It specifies CASSLPGQGFAAYEQYF.

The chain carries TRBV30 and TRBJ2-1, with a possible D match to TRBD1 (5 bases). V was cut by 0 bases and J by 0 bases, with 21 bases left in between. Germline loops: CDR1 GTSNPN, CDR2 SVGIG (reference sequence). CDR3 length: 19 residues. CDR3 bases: TGTGCCTGGAGTGTACGGCTGGTTCGGCAGGGCAGCTCCTACAATGAGCAGTTCTTC. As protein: CAWSVRLVRQGSSYNEQFF. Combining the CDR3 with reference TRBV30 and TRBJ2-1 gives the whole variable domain SQTIHQWPATLVQPVGSPLSLECTVEGTSNPNLYWYRQAAGRGLQLLFYSVGIGQISSEVPQNLSASRPQDRQFILSSKKLLLSDSGFYLCAWSVRLVRQGSSYNEQFFGPGTRLTVL.

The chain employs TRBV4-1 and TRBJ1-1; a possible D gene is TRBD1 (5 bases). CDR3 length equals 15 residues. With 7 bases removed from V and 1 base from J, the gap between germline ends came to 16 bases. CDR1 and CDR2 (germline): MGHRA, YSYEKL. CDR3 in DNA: TGCGCCAGCATCAACCAGGGACGACCGAACACTGAAGCTTTCTTT. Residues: CASINQGRPNTEAFF.

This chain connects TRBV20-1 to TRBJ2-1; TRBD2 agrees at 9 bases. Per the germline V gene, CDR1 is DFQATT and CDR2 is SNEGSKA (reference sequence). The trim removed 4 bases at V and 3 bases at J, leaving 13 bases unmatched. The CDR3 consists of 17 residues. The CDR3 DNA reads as TGCAGTGCTACCCCCGGTGGTGCGGGGGGGAACTACAATGAGCAGTTCTTC. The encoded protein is CSATPGGAGGNYNEQFF.

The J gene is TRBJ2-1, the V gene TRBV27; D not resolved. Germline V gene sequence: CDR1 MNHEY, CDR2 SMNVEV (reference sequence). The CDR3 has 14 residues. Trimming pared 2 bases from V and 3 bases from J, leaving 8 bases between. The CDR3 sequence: CASSLGRYYNEQFF. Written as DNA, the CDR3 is TGTGCCAGCAGTTTAGGCAGGTACTACAATGAGCAGTTCTTC.

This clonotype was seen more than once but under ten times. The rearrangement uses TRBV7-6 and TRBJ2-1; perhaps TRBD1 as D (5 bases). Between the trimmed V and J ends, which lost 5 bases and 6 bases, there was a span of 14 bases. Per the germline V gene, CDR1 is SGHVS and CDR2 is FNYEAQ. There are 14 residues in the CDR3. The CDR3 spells CASSKTETRNEQFF. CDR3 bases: TGTGCCAGCAGCAAGACAGAAACCCGCAATGAGCAGTTCTTC.

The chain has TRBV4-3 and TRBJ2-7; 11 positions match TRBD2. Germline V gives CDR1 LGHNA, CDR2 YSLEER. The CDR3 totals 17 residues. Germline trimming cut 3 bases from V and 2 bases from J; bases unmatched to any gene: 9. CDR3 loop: CASSQALGTSGPYEQYF. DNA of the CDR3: TGCGCCAGCAGCCAGGCACTTGGGACTAGCGGACCCTACGAGCAGTACTTC.

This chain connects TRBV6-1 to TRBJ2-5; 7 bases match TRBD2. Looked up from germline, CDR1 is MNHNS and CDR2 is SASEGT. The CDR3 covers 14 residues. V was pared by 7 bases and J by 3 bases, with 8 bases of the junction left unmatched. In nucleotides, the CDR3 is TGTGCCAGCACCCCCTGGGGGGGGGAAGAGACCCAGTACTTC. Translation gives CASTPWGGEETQYF.

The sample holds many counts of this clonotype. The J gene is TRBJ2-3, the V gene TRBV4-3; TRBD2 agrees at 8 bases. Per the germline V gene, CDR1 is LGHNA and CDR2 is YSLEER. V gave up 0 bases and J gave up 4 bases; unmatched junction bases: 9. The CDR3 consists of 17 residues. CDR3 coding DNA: TGCGCCAGCAGCCAAGAAGGGTTGCGGGGGGTCTCAGATACGCAGTATTTT. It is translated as CASSQEGLRGVSDTQYF.

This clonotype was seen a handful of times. The CDR3: CASSLQKNQPQHF. The CDR3, as DNA: TGTGCCAGCAGCTTACAGAAAAATCAGCCCCAGCATTTT. This chain joins TRBV7-8 and TRBJ1-5; D gene unclear. The CDR3 runs 13 residues. V lost 2 bases to trimming and J lost 4 bases, with 6 bases between them. Germline CDR1 is SGHVS and CDR2 is FQNEAQ.

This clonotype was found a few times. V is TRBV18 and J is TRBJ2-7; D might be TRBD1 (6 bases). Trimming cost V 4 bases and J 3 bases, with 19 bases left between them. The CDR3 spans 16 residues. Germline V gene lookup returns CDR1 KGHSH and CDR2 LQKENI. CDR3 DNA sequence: TGTGCCAGCTCACGAAAGAGGGCAGGGGATTTCTACGAGCAGTACTTC. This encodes CASSRKRAGDFYEQYF.

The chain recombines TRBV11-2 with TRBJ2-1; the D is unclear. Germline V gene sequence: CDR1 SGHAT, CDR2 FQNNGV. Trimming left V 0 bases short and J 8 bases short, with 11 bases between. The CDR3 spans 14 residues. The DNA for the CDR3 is TGTGCCAGCAGCTTAGAAGGTCCCTTACATGAGCAGTTCTTC. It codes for CASSLEGPLHEQFF.

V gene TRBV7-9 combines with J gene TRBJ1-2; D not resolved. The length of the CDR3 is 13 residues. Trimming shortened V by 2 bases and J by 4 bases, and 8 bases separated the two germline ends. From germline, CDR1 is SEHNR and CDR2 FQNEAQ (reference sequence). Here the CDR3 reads CASSLRPVYGYTF. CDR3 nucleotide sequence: TGTGCCAGCAGCTTAAGGCCGGTCTATGGCTACACCTTC.

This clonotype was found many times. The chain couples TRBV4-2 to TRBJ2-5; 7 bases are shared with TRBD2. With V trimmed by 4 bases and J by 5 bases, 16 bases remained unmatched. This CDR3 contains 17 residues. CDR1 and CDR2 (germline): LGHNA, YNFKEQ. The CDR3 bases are TGTGCCAGCAGCCTCAACAACAATAACGGGGGAGGGGAGACCCAGTACTTC. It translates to CASSLNNNNGGGETQYF.

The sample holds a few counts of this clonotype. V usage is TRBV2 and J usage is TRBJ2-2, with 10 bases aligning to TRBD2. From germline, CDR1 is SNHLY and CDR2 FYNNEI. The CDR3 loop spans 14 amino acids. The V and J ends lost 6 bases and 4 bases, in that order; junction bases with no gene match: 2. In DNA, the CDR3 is TGTGCCAGCAGAGGGACTAGCGTCACCGGGGAGCTGTTTTTT. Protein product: CASRGTSVTGELFF.

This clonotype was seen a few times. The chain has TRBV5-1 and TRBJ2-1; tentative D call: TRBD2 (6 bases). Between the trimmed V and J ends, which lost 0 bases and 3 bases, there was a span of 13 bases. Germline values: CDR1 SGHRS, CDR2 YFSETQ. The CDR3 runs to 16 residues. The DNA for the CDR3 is TGCGCCAGCAGCTTGGATCTCGGGGGTATCTACAATGAGCAGTTCTTC. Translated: CASSLDLGGIYNEQFF.

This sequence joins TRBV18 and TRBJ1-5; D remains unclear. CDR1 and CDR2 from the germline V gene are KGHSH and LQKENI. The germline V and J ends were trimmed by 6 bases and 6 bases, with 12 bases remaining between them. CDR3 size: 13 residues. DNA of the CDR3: TGTGCCAGCTCGAAGGCGGAAATTCAGCCCCAGCATTTT. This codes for CASSKAEIQPQHF.

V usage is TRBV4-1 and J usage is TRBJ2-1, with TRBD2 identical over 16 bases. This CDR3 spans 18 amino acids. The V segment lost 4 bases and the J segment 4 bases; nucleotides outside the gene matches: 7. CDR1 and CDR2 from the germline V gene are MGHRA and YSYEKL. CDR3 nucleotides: TGCGCCAGCAGCCCGGGACTAGCGGGGGGGCTAGCTTACAATGAGCAGTTCTTC. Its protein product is CASSPGLAGGLAYNEQFF.

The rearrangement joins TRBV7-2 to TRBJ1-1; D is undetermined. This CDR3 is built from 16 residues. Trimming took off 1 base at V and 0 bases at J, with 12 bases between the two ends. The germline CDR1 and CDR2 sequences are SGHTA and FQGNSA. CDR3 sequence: CASSLGAHAMNTEAFF. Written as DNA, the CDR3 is TGTGCCAGCAGCTTAGGGGCTCACGCCATGAACACTGAAGCTTTCTTT.

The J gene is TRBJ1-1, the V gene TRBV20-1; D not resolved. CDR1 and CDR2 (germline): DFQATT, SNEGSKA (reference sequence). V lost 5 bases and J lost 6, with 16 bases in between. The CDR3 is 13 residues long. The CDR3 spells CSAVQPAGAEAFF. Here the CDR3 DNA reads TGCAGTGCTGTACAGCCCGCGGGCGCTGAAGCTTTCTTT.

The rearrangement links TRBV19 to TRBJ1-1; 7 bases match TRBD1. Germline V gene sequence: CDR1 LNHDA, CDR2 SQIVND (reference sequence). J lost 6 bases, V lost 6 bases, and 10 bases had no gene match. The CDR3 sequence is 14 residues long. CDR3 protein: CASRRDRLASEAFF. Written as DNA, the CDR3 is TGTGCCAGTAGGCGGGACAGACTCGCCTCTGAAGCTTTCTTT.

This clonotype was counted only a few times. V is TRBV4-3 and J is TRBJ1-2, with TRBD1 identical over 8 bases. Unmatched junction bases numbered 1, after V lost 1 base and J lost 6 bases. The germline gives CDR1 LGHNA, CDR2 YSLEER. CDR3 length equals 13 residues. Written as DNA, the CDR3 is TGCGCCAGCAGCCAAGTCAGGGGGCATGGCTACACCTTC. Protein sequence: CASSQVRGHGYTF.

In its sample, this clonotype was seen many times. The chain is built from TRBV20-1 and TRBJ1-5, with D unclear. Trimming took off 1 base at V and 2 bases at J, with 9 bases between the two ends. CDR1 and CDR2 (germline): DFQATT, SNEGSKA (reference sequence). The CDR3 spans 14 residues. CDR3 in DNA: TGCAGTGCTAGAGGTTCTAACCGCAATCAGCCCCAGCATTTT. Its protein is CSARGSNRNQPQHF.

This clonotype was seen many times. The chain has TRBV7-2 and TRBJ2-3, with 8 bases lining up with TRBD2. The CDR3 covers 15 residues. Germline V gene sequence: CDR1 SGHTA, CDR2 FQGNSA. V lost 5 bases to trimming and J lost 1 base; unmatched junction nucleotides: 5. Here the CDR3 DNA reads TGTGCCAGCAGCGCCGGGACTAGTCGCACAGATACGCAGTATTTT. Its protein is CASSAGTSRTDTQYF.

Here the CDR3 DNA reads TGTGCCATCAGTGAGTCCACAACCGAAAGTGAGCAGTTCTTC. Amino acids: CAISESTTESEQFF. The rearrangement joins TRBV10-3 to TRBJ2-1; D is undetermined. CDR3 size: 14 residues. Germline CDR1 and CDR2: ENHRY and SYGVKD. The V end lost 0 bases, the J end lost 9 bases, and 12 bases lay between the germline ends.

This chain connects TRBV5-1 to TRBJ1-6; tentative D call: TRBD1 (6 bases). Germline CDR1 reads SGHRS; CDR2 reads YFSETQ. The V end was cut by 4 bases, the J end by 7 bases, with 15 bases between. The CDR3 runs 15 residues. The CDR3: CASSRDGQWNSPLHF. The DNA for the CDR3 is TGCGCCAGCAGCCGCGACGGACAGTGGAATTCACCCCTCCACTTT.